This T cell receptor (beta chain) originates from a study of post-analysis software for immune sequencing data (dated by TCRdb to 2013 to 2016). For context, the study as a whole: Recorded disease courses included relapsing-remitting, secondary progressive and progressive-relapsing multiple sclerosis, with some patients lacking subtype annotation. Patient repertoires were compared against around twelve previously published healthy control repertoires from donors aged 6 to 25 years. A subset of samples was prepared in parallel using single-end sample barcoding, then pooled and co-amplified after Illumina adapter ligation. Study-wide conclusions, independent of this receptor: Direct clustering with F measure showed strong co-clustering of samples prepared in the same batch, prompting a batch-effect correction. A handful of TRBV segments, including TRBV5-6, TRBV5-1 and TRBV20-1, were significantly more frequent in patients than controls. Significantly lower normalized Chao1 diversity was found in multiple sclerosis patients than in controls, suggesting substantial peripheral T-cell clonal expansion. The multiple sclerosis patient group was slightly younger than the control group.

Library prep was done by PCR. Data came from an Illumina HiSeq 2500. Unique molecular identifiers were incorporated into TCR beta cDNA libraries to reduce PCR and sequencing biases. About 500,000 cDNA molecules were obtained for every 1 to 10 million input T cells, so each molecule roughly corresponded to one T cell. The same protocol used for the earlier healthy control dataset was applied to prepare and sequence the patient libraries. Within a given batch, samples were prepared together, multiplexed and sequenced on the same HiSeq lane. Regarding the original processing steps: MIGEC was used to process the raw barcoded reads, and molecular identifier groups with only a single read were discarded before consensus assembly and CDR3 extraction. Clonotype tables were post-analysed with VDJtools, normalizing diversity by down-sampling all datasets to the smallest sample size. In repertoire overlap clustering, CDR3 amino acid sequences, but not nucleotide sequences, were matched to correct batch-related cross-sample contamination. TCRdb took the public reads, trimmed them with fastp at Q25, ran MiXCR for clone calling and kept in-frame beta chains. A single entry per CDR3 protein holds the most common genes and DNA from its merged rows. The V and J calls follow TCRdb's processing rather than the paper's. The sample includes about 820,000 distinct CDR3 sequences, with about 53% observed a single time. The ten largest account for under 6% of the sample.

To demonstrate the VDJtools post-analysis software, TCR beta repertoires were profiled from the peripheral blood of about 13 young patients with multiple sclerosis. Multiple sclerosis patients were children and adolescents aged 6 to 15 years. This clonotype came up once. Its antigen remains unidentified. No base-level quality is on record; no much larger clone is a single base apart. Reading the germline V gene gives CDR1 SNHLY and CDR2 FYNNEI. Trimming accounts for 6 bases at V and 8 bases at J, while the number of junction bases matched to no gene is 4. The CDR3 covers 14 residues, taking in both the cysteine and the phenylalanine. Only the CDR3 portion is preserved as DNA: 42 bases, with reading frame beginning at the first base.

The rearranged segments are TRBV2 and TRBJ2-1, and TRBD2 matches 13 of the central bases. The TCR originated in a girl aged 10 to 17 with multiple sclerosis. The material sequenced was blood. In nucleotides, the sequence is TGTGCCAGCAGAGGACTAGCGGGAGATCATGAGCAGTTCTTC. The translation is CASRGLAGDHEQFF.